This passage covers 22 T cell receptor beta chains from one sample sequenced in a study of T cells in localized non-small cell lung cancer. Generated by immunoSEQ multiplex PCR, the TCRdb table keeps only in-frame clones and is missing some. Of about 77,000 clones in the sample, about 88% were seen once. The specimen comprised peripheral blood, sampled before any cancer treatment. These receptors were collected from a woman aged 35 to 69 with stage I squamous cell lung carcinoma.

The rearrangement links TRBV19 to TRBJ1-2; 7 nucleotides align to TRBD1. This CDR3 has 13 residues. The germline V gene has CDR1 LNHDA and CDR2 SQIVND (reference sequence). V lost 5 bases to trimming and J lost 7 bases; unmatched junction nucleotides: 7. CDR3 region: CASSAHRGGGYTF. The CDR3 DNA is TGTGCCAGTAGTGCCCACAGGGGCGGTGGCTACACCTTC.

The gene calls are TRBV6-4 and TRBJ1-6, with a tentative D call TRBD1 (6 bases). Between the trimmed V and J ends, which lost 5 bases and 7 bases, there was a span of 12 bases. Per the germline V gene, CDR1 is MRHNA and CDR2 is SNTAGT. This CDR3 has 14 amino acids. The CDR3 sequence is CASSRQASNSPLHF. CDR3 DNA: TGTGCCAGCAGTCGACAGGCATCGAATTCACCCCTCCACTTT.

This clone was counted only a few times. The J gene is TRBJ2-5, the V gene TRBV29-1; perhaps TRBD1 as D (5 bases). Germline lookup yields CDR1 SQVTM and CDR2 ANQGSEA. There are 12 residues in the CDR3. V was cut by 7 bases and J by 4 bases, with 13 bases left in between. CDR3 residues: CSAVTVRETQYF. CDR3 bases: TGCAGCGCCGTGACAGTCAGAGAGACCCAGTACTTC.

CDR3 protein: CASSFGQGSGNTIYF. CDR3 nucleotide sequence: TGTGCCAGCAGCTTCGGACAGGGCTCTGGAAACACCATATATTTT. The gene calls are TRBV7-8 and TRBJ1-3, with TRBD1 matching 8 bases. Per the germline V gene, CDR1 is SGHVS and CDR2 is FQNEAQ. The CDR3 consists of 15 residues. After removal of 3 bases from V and 0 bases from J, the junction contained 1 base not matched to a gene.

The table lists this clone with a count of one. This chain uses TRBV10-2 with TRBJ1-2; TRBD1 matches 7 bases. The CDR3 covers 14 residues. Trimming took 6 bases from V and 6 from J; bases not matched to a gene: 10. Germline CDR1 reads WSHSY; CDR2 reads SAAADI. The CDR3 region is CASRVRQGADGYTF. CDR3 DNA: TGCGCCAGCAGAGTCCGACAGGGAGCGGATGGCTACACCTTC.

This chain uses TRBV14 with TRBJ1-1, with no clear D. Germline V gene data show CDR1 as SGHDN and CDR2 as FVKESK. CDR3 length: 11 residues. Between the trimmed V and J ends, which lost 5 bases and 11 bases, there was a span of 12 bases. The CDR3 bases are TGTGCCAGCAGCTCGTCAGGTGTGGCTTTCTTT. Protein product: CASSSSGVAFF.

This clone occurred a few times. The chain combines TRBV27 with TRBJ1-6; the D is unclear. Germline CDR1 and CDR2: MNHEY and SMNVEV (reference sequence). Trimming took off 6 bases at V and 8 bases at J, with 14 bases between the two ends. The CDR3 covers 14 residues. CDR3 bases: TGTGCCAGCAGATACCTCATCGGAGATTCACCCCTCCACTTT. Amino acids: CASRYLIGDSPLHF.

V and J are TRBV9 and TRBJ2-3, with 8 bases aligning to TRBD2. Germline CDR1 reads SGDLS; CDR2 reads YYNGEE. Germline trimming cut 0 bases from V and 9 bases from J; bases unmatched to any gene: 6. The CDR3 consists of 14 residues. The CDR3 protein is CASSVVGGLETQYF. Here the CDR3 DNA reads TGTGCCAGCAGCGTAGTAGGGGGACTAGAGACGCAGTATTTT.

The chain couples TRBV4-1 to TRBJ2-7; D possibly corresponds to TRBD1 (6 bases). CDR3 length equals 15 residues. V gave up 1 base and J gave up 2 bases, with 12 bases separating them. From germline, CDR1 is MGHRA and CDR2 YSYEKL. The CDR3: CASSQATGHPYEQYF. CDR3 DNA sequence: TGCGCCAGCAGCCAAGCTACGGGACACCCCTACGAGCAGTACTTC.

The gene calls are TRBV6-1 and TRBJ2-5; D is unresolved. CDR3 length: 11 amino acids. The V gene's germline CDR1 is MNHNS and CDR2 SASEGT. V was pared by 6 bases and J by 5 bases, with 7 bases between. The CDR3: CASRPGETQYF. The CDR3 DNA is TGTGCCAGCAGACCCGGGGAGACCCAGTACTTC.

This rearrangement joins TRBV2 to TRBJ2-1; TRBD2 matches 11 bases. The germline V gene has CDR1 SNHLY and CDR2 FYNNEI. J lost 4 bases, V lost 2 bases, and 1 base had no gene match. The CDR3 has 15 amino acids. The CDR3: CASSETSGGYNEQFF. CDR3 coding DNA: TGTGCCAGCAGTGAAACTAGCGGGGGATACAATGAGCAGTTCTTC.

This chain connects TRBV10-3 to TRBJ1-2, with TRBD1 as a possible D gene (6 bases). V lost 0 bases and J 4 bases, leaving 12 bases between the germline ends. This CDR3 has 15 amino acids. The V gene's germline CDR1 is ENHRY and CDR2 SYGVKD. The CDR3 loop reads CAISESGGQSYGYTF. The CDR3, as DNA: TGTGCCATCAGTGAGTCGGGGGGGCAGAGCTATGGCTACACCTTC.

V is TRBV2 and J is TRBJ1-2; 8 bases line up with TRBD1. This CDR3 has 12 amino acids. Trimming cost V 6 bases and J 4 bases; bases outside gene matches: 1. Germline CDR1 is SNHLY and CDR2 is FYNNEI. For the CDR3, the DNA is TGTGCCAGCAGGGGGACAGGCTATGGCTACACCTTC. It yields the protein CASRGTGYGYTF.

The chain links TRBV30 to TRBJ2-3; 13 bases fit TRBD2. The CDR3 is made up of 16 amino acids. The germline gives CDR1 GTSNPN, CDR2 SVGIG (reference sequence). The V gene end was trimmed by 1 base and the J gene end by 6 bases; junction bases not matched to a gene: 7. CDR3 region: CAWSAGTSGIGDTQYF. CDR3 sequence (DNA): TGTGCCTGGAGTGCCGGGACTAGCGGGATCGGGGATACGCAGTATTTT.

V and J are TRBV11-3 and TRBJ1-1, with a possible D match to TRBD1 (6 bases). CDR3 length: 15 amino acids. Trimming removed 1 base at V and 4 bases at J, with 13 bases between. The germline CDR1 and CDR2 sequences are SGHNT and YENEEA. The CDR3 DNA sequence: TGTGCCAGCAGCTTAGGGGACACGGGGGGCACTGAAGCTTTCTTT. This gives the protein CASSLGDTGGTEAFF.

The rearrangement joins TRBV12-5 to TRBJ2-5, with D uncertain. Between the trimmed V and J ends, which lost 4 bases and 1 base, there was a span of 10 bases. The CDR3 is made up of 14 amino acids. CDR1 is LGHNT, CDR2 FRNRAP, per germline. CDR3 in DNA: TGTGCTAGTGGTTCGGTTAACTCCCAAGAGACCCAGTACTTC. It is translated as CASGSVNSQETQYF.

The CDR3 region has the DNA TGTGCCAGCAGCCCCACAGGGGGGTATGGCTACACCTTC. Amino acids: CASSPTGGYGYTF. The J gene is TRBJ1-2, the V gene TRBV11-2; TRBD1 matches at 8 bases. This CDR3 contains 13 residues. With 5 bases clipped from V and 5 bases from J, the junction kept 4 bases outside the gene matches. From germline, CDR1 is SGHAT and CDR2 FQNNGV.

The chain employs TRBV7-3 and TRBJ2-3; the match to TRBD1 covers 7 bases. Germline CDR1 reads SGHTA; CDR2 reads FQGTGA. V gave up 2 bases and J gave up 4 bases; unmatched junction bases: 0. The CDR3 loop spans 13 amino acids. CDR3 in DNA: TGTGCCAGCAGCTTAGACAGGGCAGATACGCAGTATTTT. Its translation: CASSLDRADTQYF. Based on the CDR3 plus reference TRBV7-3 and TRBJ2-3, the full variable domain is GAGVSQTPSNKVTEKGKYVELRCDPISGHTALYWYRQSLGQGPEFLIYFQGTGAADDSGLPNDRFFAVRPEGSVSTLKIQRTERGDSAVYLCASSLDRADTQYFGPGTRLTVL.

J is TRBJ1-1 and V is TRBV5-5; D is undetermined. Germline loops: CDR1 SGHKS, CDR2 YYEKEE (reference sequence). Between the trimmed V and J ends, which lost 0 bases and 4 bases, there was a span of 13 bases. The CDR3 runs to 15 residues. DNA of the CDR3: TGTGCCAGCAGCTTGGCCGAAGTGGAGGGCACTGAAGCTTTCTTT. Amino acids: CASSLAEVEGTEAFF.

V is TRBV5-1 and J is TRBJ1-4; no clear D. This CDR3 has 14 residues. Germline lookup yields CDR1 SGHRS and CDR2 YFSETQ. Trimming cost V 1 base and J 2 bases, with 6 bases left between them. In DNA, the CDR3 is TGCGCCAGCAGCTTGACGGGGACTAATGAAAAACTGTTTTTT. It yields the protein CASSLTGTNEKLFF.

For the CDR3, the DNA is TGTGCCAGCAGTGTCCATCCGGGACAGGACATCACCGGGGAGCTGTTTTTT. Encoded protein: CASSVHPGQDITGELFF. The chain links TRBV25-1 to TRBJ2-2; 8 bases fit TRBD1. This CDR3 is built from 17 residues. Germline-derived CDR1 and CDR2 are MGHDK and SYGVNS. V gave up 4 bases and J gave up 4 bases; unmatched junction bases: 11.

The rearrangement joins TRBV11-2 to TRBJ1-1; D is uncertain. This CDR3 spans 19 amino acids. Trimming stripped 2 bases from V and 6 bases from J, with 28 bases between. CDR1 SGHAT and CDR2 FQNNGV come from the germline V gene. CDR3 sequence: CASSLFPDLGGRTSAEAFF. The CDR3 nucleotides are TGTGCCAGCAGCTTATTTCCCGACTTAGGAGGGCGAACAAGCGCTGAAGCTTTCTTT.